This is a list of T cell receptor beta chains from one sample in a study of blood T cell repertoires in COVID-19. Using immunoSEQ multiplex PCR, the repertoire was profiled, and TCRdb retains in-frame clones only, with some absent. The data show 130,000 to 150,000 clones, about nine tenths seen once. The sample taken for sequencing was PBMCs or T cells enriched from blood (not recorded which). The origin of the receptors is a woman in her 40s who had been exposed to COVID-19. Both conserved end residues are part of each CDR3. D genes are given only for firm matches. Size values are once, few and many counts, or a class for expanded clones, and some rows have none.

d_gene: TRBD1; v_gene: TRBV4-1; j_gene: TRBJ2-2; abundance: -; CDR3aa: CASSQGPRGRTGELFF; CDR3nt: TGCGCCAGCAGCCAAGGCCCCAGGGGGCGTACCGGGGAGCTGTTTTTT
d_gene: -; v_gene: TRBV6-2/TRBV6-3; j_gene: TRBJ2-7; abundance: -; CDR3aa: CASSATSRGFNEQYF; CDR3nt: TGTGCCAGCAGTGCGACCTCTCGGGGGTTCAACGAGCAGTACTTC
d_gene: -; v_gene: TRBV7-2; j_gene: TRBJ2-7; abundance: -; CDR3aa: CASNAPMGPYEQYF; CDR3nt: TGTGCCAGCAACGCGCCGATGGGCCCCTACGAGCAGTACTTC
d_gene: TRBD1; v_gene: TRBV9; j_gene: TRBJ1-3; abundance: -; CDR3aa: CASSGQGAAGNTIYF; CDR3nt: TGTGCCAGCAGCGGACAGGGGGCGGCGGGAAACACCATATATTTT
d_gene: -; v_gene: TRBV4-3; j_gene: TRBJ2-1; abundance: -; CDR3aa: CASSQDRNRAQIF; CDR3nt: TGCGCCAGCAGCCAAGACAGGAACAGGGCACAGATCTTC
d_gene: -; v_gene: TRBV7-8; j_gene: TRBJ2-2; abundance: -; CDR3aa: CASSSPDGSANTGELFF; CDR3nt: TGTGCCAGCAGCTCCCCAGATGGGAGCGCGAACACCGGGGAGCTGTTTTTT
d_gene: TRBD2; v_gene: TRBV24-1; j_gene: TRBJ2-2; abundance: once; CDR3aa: CATSSAGLTGELFF; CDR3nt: TGTGCCACCAGCTCAGCGGGGCTCACCGGGGAGCTGTTTTTT
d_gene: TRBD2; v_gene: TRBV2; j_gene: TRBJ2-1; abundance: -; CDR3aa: CASRPEGLGYNEQFF; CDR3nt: TGTGCCAGCAGGCCAGAGGGACTAGGGTACAATGAGCAGTTCTTC
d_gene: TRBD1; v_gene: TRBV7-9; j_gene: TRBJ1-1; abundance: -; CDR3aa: CASSFQGAAEAFF; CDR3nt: TGTGCCAGCAGCTTTCAGGGGGCGGCTGAAGCTTTCTTT
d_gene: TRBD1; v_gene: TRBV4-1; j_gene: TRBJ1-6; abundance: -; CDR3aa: CASSQFAGGDSPLHF; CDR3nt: TGCGCCAGCAGCCAATTCGCAGGGGGAGATTCACCCCTCCACTTT
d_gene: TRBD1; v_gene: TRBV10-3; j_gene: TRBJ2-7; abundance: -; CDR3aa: CAISETGQASYEQYF; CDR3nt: TGTGCCATCAGTGAGACGGGACAGGCCTCCTACGAGCAGTACTTC
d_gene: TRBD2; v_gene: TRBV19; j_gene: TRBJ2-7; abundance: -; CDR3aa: CASSIRLAGDYFEQYF; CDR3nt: TGTGCCAGTAGTATAAGACTAGCGGGGGATTACTTCGAGCAGTACTTC
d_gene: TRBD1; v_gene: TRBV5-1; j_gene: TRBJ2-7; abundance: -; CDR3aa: CASSFLDRVEQYF; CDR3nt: TGCGCCAGCAGCTTCTTAGACAGGGTTGAGCAGTACTTC
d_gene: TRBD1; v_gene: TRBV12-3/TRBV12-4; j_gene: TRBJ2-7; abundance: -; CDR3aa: CASSWDRDHEQYF; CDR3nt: TGTGCCAGCAGCTGGGACAGGGACCACGAGCAGTACTTC
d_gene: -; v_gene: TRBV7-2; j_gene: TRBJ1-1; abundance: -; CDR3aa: CASSLMELRTEAFF; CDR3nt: TGTGCCAGCAGCTTAATGGAGTTGAGAACTGAAGCTTTCTTT
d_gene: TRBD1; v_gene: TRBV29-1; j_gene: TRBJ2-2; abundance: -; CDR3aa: CSVTTGDHGELFF; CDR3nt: TGCAGCGTTACGACAGGGGATCACGGGGAGCTGTTTTTT
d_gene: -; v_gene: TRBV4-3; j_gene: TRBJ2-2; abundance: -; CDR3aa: CASSQDRGVRELFF; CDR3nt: TGCGCCAGCAGCCAAGACAGGGGTGTACGGGAGCTGTTTTTT
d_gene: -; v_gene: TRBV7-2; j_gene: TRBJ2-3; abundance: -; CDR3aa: CASSYQSGDTQYF; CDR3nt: TGTGCCAGCAGCTACCAGTCGGGAGACACGCAGTATTTT
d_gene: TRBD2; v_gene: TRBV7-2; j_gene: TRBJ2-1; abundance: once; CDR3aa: CASSLGASGPPYNEQFF; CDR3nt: TGTGCCAGCAGCTTAGGGGCTAGCGGACCTCCCTACAATGAGCAGTTCTTC
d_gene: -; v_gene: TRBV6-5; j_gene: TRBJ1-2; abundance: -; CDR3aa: CASSYGDRSGGYTF; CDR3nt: TGTGCCAGCAGTTACGGAGACAGGTCGGGCGGCTACACCTTC
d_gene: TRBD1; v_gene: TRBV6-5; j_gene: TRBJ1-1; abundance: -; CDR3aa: CASTGTGQGESFF; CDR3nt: TGTGCCAGCACCGGTACCGGACAGGGGGAGTCTTTCTTT
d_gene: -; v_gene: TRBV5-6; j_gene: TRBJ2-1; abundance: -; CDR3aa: CASSYRLDPWGNEQFF; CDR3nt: TGTGCCAGCAGCTACAGACTAGACCCTTGGGGGAATGAGCAGTTCTTC
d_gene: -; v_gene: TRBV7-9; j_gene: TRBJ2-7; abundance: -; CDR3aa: CASSLRGINEQYF; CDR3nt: TGTGCCAGCAGCTTAAGGGGGATTAACGAGCAGTACTTC
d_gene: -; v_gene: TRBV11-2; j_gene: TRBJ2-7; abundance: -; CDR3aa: CASTPGRSRGVYEQYF; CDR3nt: TGTGCCAGCACCCCCGGTCGATCGCGGGGTGTCTACGAGCAGTACTTC
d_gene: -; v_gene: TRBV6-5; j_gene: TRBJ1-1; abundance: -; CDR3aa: CASSTVQGANTEAFF; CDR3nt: TGTGCCAGCAGTACAGTACAGGGAGCCAACACTGAAGCTTTCTTT
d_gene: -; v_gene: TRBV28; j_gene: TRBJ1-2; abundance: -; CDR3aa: CASSDTGSYGYTF; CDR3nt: TGTGCCAGCAGTGACACGGGGAGCTACGGCTACACCTTC
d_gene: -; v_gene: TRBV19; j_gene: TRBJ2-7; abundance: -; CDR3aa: CASSIGGGSYEQYF; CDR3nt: TGTGCCAGTAGTATAGGAGGGGGCTCCTACGAGCAGTACTTC
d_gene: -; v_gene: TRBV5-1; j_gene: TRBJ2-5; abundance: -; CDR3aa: CASSGPLQETQYF; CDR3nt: TGCGCCAGCAGTGGCCCCTTACAAGAGACCCAGTACTTC
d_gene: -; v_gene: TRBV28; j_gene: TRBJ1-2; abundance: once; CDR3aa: CASSLPRTGNYGYTF; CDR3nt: TGTGCCAGCAGTTTACCTCGGACGGGAAACTATGGCTACACCTTC
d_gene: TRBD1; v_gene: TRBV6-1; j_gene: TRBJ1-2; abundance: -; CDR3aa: CASVGGAPGYTF; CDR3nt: TGTGCCAGCGTAGGGGGCGCGCCTGGCTACACCTTC
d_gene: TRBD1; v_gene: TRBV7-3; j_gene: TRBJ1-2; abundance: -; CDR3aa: CASSPSDRGGGYTF; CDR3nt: TGTGCCAGCAGCCCTTCGGACAGGGGGGGTGGCTACACCTTC
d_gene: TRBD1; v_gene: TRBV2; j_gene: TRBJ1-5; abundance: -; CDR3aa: CASSAGGRDQPQHF; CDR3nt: TGTGCCAGCAGCGCAGGGGGCCGGGATCAGCCCCAGCATTTT
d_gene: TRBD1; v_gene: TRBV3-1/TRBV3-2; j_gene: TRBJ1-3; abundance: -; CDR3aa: CASSRGTGWSGNTIYF; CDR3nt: TGTGCCAGCAGCCGCGGGACAGGGTGGTCTGGAAACACCATATATTTT
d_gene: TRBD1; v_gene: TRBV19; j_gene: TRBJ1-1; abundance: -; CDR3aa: CASSSIERGPNTEAFF; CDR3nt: TGTGCCAGTAGTAGTATCGAAAGGGGGCCGAACACTGAAGCTTTCTTT
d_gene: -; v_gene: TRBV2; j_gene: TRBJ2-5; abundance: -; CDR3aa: CASSEGRSGTQYF; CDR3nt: TGTGCCAGCAGTGAGGGGCGGTCAGGGACCCAGTACTTC
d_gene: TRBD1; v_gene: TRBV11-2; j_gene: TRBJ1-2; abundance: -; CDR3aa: CASSFPGQDPLGYTF; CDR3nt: TGTGCCAGCAGCTTTCCGGGACAGGACCCCTTGGGCTACACCTTC
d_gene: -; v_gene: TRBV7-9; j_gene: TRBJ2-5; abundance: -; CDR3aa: CASSLTGTQYF; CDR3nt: TGTGCCAGCAGCCTTACGGGGACCCAGTACTTC
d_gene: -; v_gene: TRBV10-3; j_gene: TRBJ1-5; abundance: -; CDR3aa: CAISARADNQPQHF; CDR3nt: TGTGCCATCAGTGCCAGGGCGGACAATCAGCCCCAGCATTTT
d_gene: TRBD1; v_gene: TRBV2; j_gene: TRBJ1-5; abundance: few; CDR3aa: CASSVSDRGFSNQPQHF; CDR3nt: TGTGCCAGCAGTGTTTCGGACAGGGGCTTTAGCAATCAGCCCCAGCATTTT
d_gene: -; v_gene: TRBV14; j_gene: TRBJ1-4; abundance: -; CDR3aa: CASSQDSQGSEKLFF; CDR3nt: TGTGCCAGCAGCCAAGATTCGCAGGGGTCTGAAAAACTGTTTTTT
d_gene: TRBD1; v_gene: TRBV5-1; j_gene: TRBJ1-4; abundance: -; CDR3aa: CASSYDRAHEKLFF; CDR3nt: TGCGCCAGCAGCTACGACAGGGCCCATGAAAAACTGTTTTTT
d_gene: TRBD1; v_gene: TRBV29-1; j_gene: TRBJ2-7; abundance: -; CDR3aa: CSVEDRGTGRNEQYF; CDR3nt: TGCAGCGTTGAAGATAGGGGGACAGGGAGGAACGAGCAGTACTTC
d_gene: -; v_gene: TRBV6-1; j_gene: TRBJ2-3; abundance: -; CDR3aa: CASSDQDRFSDTQYF; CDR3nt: TGTGCCAGCAGTGATCAAGACAGGTTTTCAGATACGCAGTATTTT
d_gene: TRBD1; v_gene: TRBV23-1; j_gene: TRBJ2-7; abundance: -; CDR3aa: CASSLRDSSYEQYF; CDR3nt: TGCGCCAGCAGTCTCCGGGACAGCTCCTACGAGCAGTACTTC
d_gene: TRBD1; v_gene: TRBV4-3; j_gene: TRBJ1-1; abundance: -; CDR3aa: CASSQEPGTAPSEAFF; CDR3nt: TGCGCCAGCAGCCAAGAACCGGGGACAGCGCCTTCTGAAGCTTTCTTT
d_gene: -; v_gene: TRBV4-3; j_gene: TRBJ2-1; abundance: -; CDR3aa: CASSQDRGTEQFF; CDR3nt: TGCGCCAGCAGCCAAGATCGGGGGACTGAGCAGTTCTTC
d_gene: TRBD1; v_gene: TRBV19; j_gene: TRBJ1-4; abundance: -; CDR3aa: CASSSYGTGAEKLFF; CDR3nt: TGTGCCAGTAGTAGCTACGGGACAGGGGCTGAAAAACTGTTTTTT
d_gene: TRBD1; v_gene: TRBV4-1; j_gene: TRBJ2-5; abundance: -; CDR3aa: CASSLSGQETQYF; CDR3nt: TGCGCCAGCAGCCTCTCGGGACAGGAGACCCAGTACTTC
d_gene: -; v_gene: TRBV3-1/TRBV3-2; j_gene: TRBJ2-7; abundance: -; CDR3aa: CASSQDNYYEQYF; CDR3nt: TGTGCCAGCAGCCAAGACAACTACTACGAGCAGTACTTC
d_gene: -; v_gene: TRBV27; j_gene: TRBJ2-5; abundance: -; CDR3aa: CASSVTTGETQYF; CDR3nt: TGTGCCAGCAGTGTAACGACGGGAGAGACCCAGTACTTC
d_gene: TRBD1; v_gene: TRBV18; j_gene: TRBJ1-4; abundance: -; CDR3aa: CASSPMTGGRGTNEKLFF; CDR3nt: TGTGCCAGCTCACCGATGACAGGGGGTAGGGGAACTAATGAAAAACTGTTTTTT
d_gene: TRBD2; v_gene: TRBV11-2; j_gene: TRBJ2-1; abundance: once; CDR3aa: CASSPGLAGREQFF; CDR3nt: TGTGCCAGCAGCCCGGGACTAGCGGGACGGGAGCAGTTCTTC